The 15 T cell receptor beta chains in this list originate from one sample, sequenced in a study of molecular identifiers for immune sequencing clone quantification. TCRdb re-derived calls from the PCR reads in MiXCR, one entry per CDR3 protein. Counted here are approximately 680,000 distinct CDR3 sequences, about 25% occurring once; the ten biggest clones make up 0.78%. Sequenced: naive CD8+ T cells from blood, with Jurkat cell RNA spiked in. This sample's subset: FACS-sorted CD8+CD4-CCR7+CD45RA+ naive T cells. The receptors derive from a human donor in good health. Some libraries in this study had Jurkat cell RNA spiked in.

This clonotype was detected only a few times. The chain couples TRBV19 to TRBJ1-2; TRBD1 might be the D (6 bases). There are 16 residues in the CDR3. Germline loops: CDR1 LNHDA, CDR2 SQIVND (reference sequence). V lost 4 bases to trimming and J lost 5 bases, with 20 bases between them. CDR3 protein: CASSTPLDRWRYGYTF. The CDR3 DNA reads TGTGCCAGTAGTACCCCACTAGACAGGTGGCGGTATGGCTACACCTTC.

This clonotype has a handful of counts. The genes are TRBV11-3 and TRBJ2-7; 10 nucleotides match TRBD1. Germline lookup yields CDR1 SGHNT and CDR2 YENEEA. The length of the CDR3 is 13 residues. After removal of 6 bases from V and 6 bases from J, the junction contained 5 bases not matched to a gene. CDR3 region: CASSTGTGAEQYF. DNA of the CDR3: TGTGCCAGCAGTACCGGGACAGGGGCCGAGCAGTACTTC.

This clonotype appeared a few times. The chain recombines TRBV30 with TRBJ2-7; TRBD1 or TRBD2 may be the D gene (5 bases each). The CDR3 length is 15 residues. CDR1 is GTSNPN and CDR2 is SVGIG in the germline V gene (reference sequence). V lost 2 bases and J lost 3, with 17 bases in between. The DNA for the CDR3 is TGTGCCTGGAGTAGGTCCCAGGGACCTCTCTACGAGCAGTACTTC. Translating gives CAWSRSQGPLYEQYF.

This clonotype was observed a handful of times. The rearrangement uses TRBV30 and TRBJ2-2; unclear D gene. The CDR3 is made up of 18 amino acids. Trimming removed 2 bases from V and 1 base from J, with 20 bases in between. In germline, CDR1 is GTSNPN, CDR2 SVGIG (reference sequence). The CDR3 coding sequence is TGTGCCTGGAGTAACGGGCAGGTCTATGGGTTGAACACCGGGGAGCTGTTTTTT. Amino acids: CAWSNGQVYGLNTGELFF.

This clonotype was recorded a few times. The J gene is TRBJ2-7, the V gene TRBV7-2, with 9 bases matching TRBD1. CDR3 size: 17 residues. CDR1 SGHTA and CDR2 FQGNSA come from the germline V gene. V shed 5 bases and J 5 bases; nucleotides not matched to a gene: 16. CDR3 residues: CASSTAPPRQGGNEQYF. The CDR3 DNA reads TGTGCCAGCAGCACCGCACCACCCCGACAGGGGGGAAACGAGCAGTACTTC.

The rearrangement links TRBV4-2 to TRBJ2-7; 7 bases match TRBD2. The CDR3 runs to 19 residues. The germline gives CDR1 LGHNA, CDR2 YNFKEQ. Trimming took 4 bases from V and 6 from J; bases not matched to a gene: 24. This chain's CDR3 is CASSLQGRETGAPRREQYF. For the CDR3, the DNA is TGTGCCAGCAGCCTTCAAGGGAGGGAGACCGGTGCGCCACGTCGCGAGCAGTACTTC.

This chain uses TRBV6-1 with TRBJ1-1; 8 positions match TRBD1. V gave up 6 bases and J gave up 1 base; unmatched junction bases: 10. CDR1 is MNHNS and CDR2 is SASEGT in the germline V gene. The CDR3 extends over 16 amino acids. CDR3: CASSPPTGVRNTEAFF. Written as DNA, the CDR3 is TGTGCCAGCAGCCCCCCGACAGGGGTCAGGAACACTGAAGCTTTCTTT.

V and J are TRBV9 and TRBJ2-5; either TRBD1 or TRBD2 may fit D (5 bases each). The germline CDR1 and CDR2 sequences are SGDLS and YYNGEE. V was shortened by 3 bases and J by 3 bases, with 18 bases between the two germline ends. The CDR3 has 16 residues. CDR3 residues: CASSARTGTAKETQYF. DNA of the CDR3: TGTGCCAGCAGCGCCAGAACCGGGACGGCCAAAGAGACCCAGTACTTC.

The chain has TRBV7-9 and TRBJ2-6; no clear D gene. The CDR3 consists of 18 residues. Looked up from germline, CDR1 is SEHNR and CDR2 is FQNEAQ (reference sequence). V shed 4 bases and J shed 0 bases, with 16 bases lying between them. Here the CDR3 reads CASSSGFNVNSGANVLTF. The CDR3 region has the DNA TGTGCCAGCAGCTCCGGCTTCAATGTTAACTCTGGGGCCAACGTCCTGACTTTC.

This clonotype has more than one count but fewer than ten. V gene TRBV29-1 combines with J gene TRBJ2-1, with TRBD1 identical over 7 bases. The CDR3 consists of 14 residues. CDR1 is SQVTM, CDR2 ANQGSEA, per germline. After removal of 6 bases from V and 7 bases from J, the junction contained 12 bases not matched to a gene. CDR3 nucleotide sequence: TGCAGCGTGGACAGGCCCTTTGGGCTGAATGAGCAGTTCTTC. Protein: CSVDRPFGLNEQFF.

This clonotype came up many times. V is TRBV6-5 and J is TRBJ2-1; D possibly corresponds to TRBD1 (6 bases). V was shortened by 4 bases and J by 5 bases, with 12 bases between the two germline ends. Germline V gene lookup returns CDR1 MNHEY and CDR2 SVGAGI. The CDR3 runs 14 residues. CDR3 sequence: CASSSLGGHNEQFF. The CDR3 DNA is TGTGCCAGCAGTTCTCTAGGGGGACACAATGAGCAGTTCTTC.

To note about this clonotype: A much larger clonotype is one base distant, so this may be a read error. The chain uses TRBV29-1 and TRBJ1-1; D is possibly TRBD1 (5 bases). CDR1 SQVTM and CDR2 ANQGSEA come from the germline V gene. There are 16 residues in the CDR3. V lost 6 bases, J lost 0 bases, and 20 bases lay in between. In DNA form, the CDR3 reads TGCAGCGTGGACATCCTTGGGGAGAAACTGAACACTGAAGCTTTCTTT. Residues: CSVDILGEKLNTEAFF.

The rearrangement joins TRBV27 to TRBJ2-7; possibly TRBD1 or TRBD2 for D (5 bases each). CDR3 length equals 13 residues. V was cut by 3 bases and J by 3 bases, with 9 bases left in between. The V gene's germline CDR1 is MNHEY and CDR2 SMNVEV (reference sequence). CDR3 region: CASSLTEGYEQYF. As DNA, the CDR3 is TGTGCCAGCAGTTTGACAGAGGGCTACGAGCAGTACTTC.

Only one count was recorded for this clonotype. A clone one base away is much larger, so this may be a read error. The chain recombines TRBV28 with TRBJ1-1; D is uncertain. The germline gives CDR1 MDHEN, CDR2 SYDVKM. The CDR3 contains 13 residues. The V and J ends lost 7 bases and 6 bases respectively, with 15 bases between them. The CDR3 bases are TGTGCCAGCACTCATACGCGGGGAGCTGAAGCTTTCTTT. Encoded protein: CASTHTRGAEAFF. Variable domain in full (rest from reference TRBV28 and TRBJ1-1): DVKVTQSSRYLVKRTGEKVFLECVQDMDHENMFWYRQDPGLGLRLIYFSYDVKMKEKGDIPEGYSVSREKKERFSLILESASTNQTSMYLCASTHTRGAEAFFGQGTRLTVV.

Comment on this clonotype: A read error may explain this, as a much larger clone is one base away. The rearrangement uses TRBV7-9 and TRBJ2-7; 7 nucleotides agree with TRBD2. Looked up from germline, CDR1 is SEHNR and CDR2 is FQNEAQ (reference sequence). CDR3 length: 14 amino acids. The J segment lost 6 bases and the V segment lost 3 bases, leaving 8 bases of the junction unmatched. The CDR3: CASSFVVAGVEQYF. DNA for the CDR3: TGTGCCAGCAGCTTCGTAGTGGCGGGGGTCGAGCAGTACTTC.